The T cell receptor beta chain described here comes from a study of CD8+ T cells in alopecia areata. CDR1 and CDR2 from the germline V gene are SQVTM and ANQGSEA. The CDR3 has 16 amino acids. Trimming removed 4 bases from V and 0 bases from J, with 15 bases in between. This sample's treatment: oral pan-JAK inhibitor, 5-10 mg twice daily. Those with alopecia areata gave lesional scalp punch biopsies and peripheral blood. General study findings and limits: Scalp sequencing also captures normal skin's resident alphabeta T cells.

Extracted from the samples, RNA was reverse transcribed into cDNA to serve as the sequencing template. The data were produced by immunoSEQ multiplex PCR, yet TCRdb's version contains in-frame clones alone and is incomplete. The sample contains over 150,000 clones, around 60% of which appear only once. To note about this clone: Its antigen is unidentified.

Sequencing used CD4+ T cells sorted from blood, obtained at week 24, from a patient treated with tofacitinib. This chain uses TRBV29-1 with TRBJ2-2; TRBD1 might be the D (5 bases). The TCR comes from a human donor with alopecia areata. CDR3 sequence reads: CSVGSTGTSNTGELFF. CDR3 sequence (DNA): TGCAGCGTTGGATCTACAGGTACCTCGAACACCGGGGAGCTGTTTTTT.